A single sample is the source of the 31 T cell receptor beta chains below, sequenced in a study of T cells in Graves' hyperthyroidism and ophthalmopathy. There were TCR beta CDR3 regions amplified from RNA transcripts. HTBI primers were employed in a first-round RT-PCR of the TCR CDR3. TCRdb re-analysed the multiplex PCR reads in MiXCR, keeping a single row per CDR3 protein. The sample contains about 550,000 distinct CDR3 sequences, roughly 20% of which appear only once. Sequencing was performed on blood. The receptors stem from a man younger than 35 with Graves' hyperthyroidism.

This clonotype has a count of ten or more. V is TRBV18 and J is TRBJ1-2, with D perhaps TRBD1 (6 bases). Per the germline V gene, CDR1 is KGHSH and CDR2 is LQKENI. Trimming cost V 2 bases and J 3 bases, with 7 bases left between them. This CDR3 contains 13 residues. The CDR3 here is CASSPSGDYGYTF. The CDR3, as DNA: TGTGCCAGCTCACCATCAGGGGACTATGGCTACACCTTC. Combining the CDR3 with reference TRBV18 and TRBJ1-2 gives the whole variable domain NAGVMQNPRHLVRRRGQEARLRCSPMKGHSHVYWYRQLPEEGLKFMVYLQKENIIDESGMPKERFSAEFPKEGPSILRIQQVVRGDSAAYFCASSPSGDYGYTFGSGTRLTVV.

This clonotype was observed at least ten times. The rearrangement uses TRBV28 and TRBJ1-1; D uncertain. CDR1 MDHEN and CDR2 SYDVKM come from the germline V gene. This CDR3 is 16 amino acids long. Trimming left V 6 bases short and J 5 bases short, with 22 bases between. The CDR3 bases are TGTGCCAGCAGCTCAACTAGACTAACTGGATGGACTGAAGCTTTCTTT. It specifies CASSSTRLTGWTEAFF.

This clonotype was seen ten or more times. The chain employs TRBV6-2 or TRBV6-3 and TRBJ2-5; 8 nucleotides match TRBD1. After removal of 6 bases from V and 7 bases from J, the junction contained 7 bases not matched to a gene. The length of the CDR3 is 13 residues. Per germline, CDR1 MNHEY and CDR2 SVGEGT. As DNA, the CDR3 is TGTGCCAGCAGCCCCCGACAGGGGTTGACCCAGTACTTC. This translates into CASSPRQGLTQYF.

The V call is TRBV12-3 or TRBV12-4, the J call TRBJ1-2, with TRBD1 as a possible D gene (5 bases). V was shortened by 5 bases and J by 4 bases, with 14 bases between the two germline ends. The CDR3 runs to 14 residues. In DNA form, the CDR3 reads TGTGCCAGCAGTCAGGGCATCCAAATCTATGGCTACACCTTC. Translating it yields CASSQGIQIYGYTF.

This clonotype was recorded at least ten times. The chain joins TRBV6-5 to TRBJ2-7; D ambiguous. Trimming left V 7 bases short and J 7 bases short, with 11 bases between. The germline V gene has CDR1 MNHEY and CDR2 SVGAGI. The CDR3 is 11 amino acids. CDR3 bases: TGTGCCAGCAACCCTCCCGGGGAGCAGTACTTC. This codes for CASNPPGEQYF.

This clonotype was observed many times. One base away lies a much larger clone, so this may be a sequencing read error. The rearrangement uses TRBV15 and TRBJ2-2, with 8 bases that match TRBD1. Germline lookup yields CDR1 LNHNV and CDR2 YYDKDF (reference sequence). The CDR3 length is 13 residues. Unmatched junction bases numbered 3, after V lost 9 bases and J lost 3 bases. The CDR3 DNA is TGTGCCACGGGACAGGTGGACACCGGGGAGCTGTTTTTT. This gives the protein CATGQVDTGELFF.

The chain joins TRBV30 to TRBJ1-1, with 7 bases identical to TRBD1. J was trimmed by 1 base and V by 0 bases; bases with no gene match: 8. Germline-derived CDR1 and CDR2 are GTSNPN and SVGIG (reference sequence). The CDR3 is 16 amino acids. The chain's CDR3 is CAWSVLWGQKNTEAFF. In DNA, the CDR3 is TGTGCCTGGAGTGTACTGTGGGGACAGAAGAACACTGAAGCTTTCTTT.

The sample holds many counts of this clonotype. The chain uses TRBV25-1 and TRBJ1-1; 8 nucleotides match TRBD1. Germline lookup yields CDR1 MGHDK and CDR2 SYGVNS. The CDR3 consists of 15 residues. The CDR3 nucleotides read TGTCTTATCAGACCAGGGGGCGCGAGTTTCACTGAAGCTTTCTTT. Protein sequence: CLIRPGGASFTEAFF.

This clonotype was seen many times. The V and J genes are TRBV28 and TRBJ2-7; D may be TRBD2 (5 bases). This CDR3 has 15 residues. With 6 bases removed from V and 6 bases from J, the gap between germline ends came to 21 bases. Per the germline V gene, CDR1 is MDHEN and CDR2 is SYDVKM. CDR3 nucleotides: TGTGCCAGCAGCCTCCTAGGACTCCTACCGGGCGAGCAGTACTTC. Residues: CASSLLGLLPGEQYF.

This clonotype was seen at least ten times. V and J are TRBV2 and TRBJ1-1; D may be TRBD1 (6 bases). Germline assignment: CDR1 SNHLY and CDR2 FYNNEI. The length of the CDR3 is 13 residues. Trimming took 7 bases from V and 3 from J, leaving 12 bases between them. The CDR3 DNA reads TGTGCCAGCACGACGACAGGCGACACTGAAGCTTTCTTT. The encoded protein is CASTTTGDTEAFF.

In its sample, this clonotype was seen many times. The V gene is TRBV12-3 or TRBV12-4, the J gene TRBJ1-5; TRBD1 is a possible D gene (6 bases). The CDR3 is made up of 15 amino acids. V gave up 1 base and J gave up 4 bases, with 11 bases separating them. CDR3 DNA: TGTGCCAGCAGTTTAGGGACAGCTTCTAATCAGCCCCAGCATTTT. Translating gives CASSLGTASNQPQHF.

The chain is built from TRBV27 and TRBJ2-6, with D possibly being TRBD1 or TRBD2 (5 bases each). V was trimmed by 3 bases and J by 1 base, leaving 19 bases between them. The V gene's germline CDR1 is MNHEY and CDR2 SMNVEV (reference sequence). The CDR3 totals 19 residues. The CDR3 spells CASSFGTHFKGSGANVLTF. The CDR3 coding sequence is TGTGCCAGCAGTTTCGGGACCCACTTTAAAGGGTCTGGGGCCAACGTCCTGACTTTC.

This clonotype was observed a few times. The CDR3 bases are TGCAGTGCCCCGCTCGCTGGGGCAGATACGCAGTATTTT. Protein: CSAPLAGADTQYF. The chain uses TRBV20-1 and TRBJ2-3; no firm D call. Trimming removed 6 bases from V and 4 bases from J, with 14 bases in between. CDR1 and CDR2 (germline): DFQATT, SNEGSKA (reference sequence). CDR3 length: 13 residues.

The DNA for the CDR3 is TGTGCCAGCAGTCCCTTAGCGGGCTTAAATCAGCCCCAGCATTTT. Translating gives CASSPLAGLNQPQHF. The chain has TRBV12-3 or TRBV12-4 and TRBJ1-5; D unresolved. V lost 5 bases and J 4 bases, leaving 15 bases between the germline ends. CDR3 size: 15 residues.

About this clonotype: A read error is likely, as this CDR3 ends without the conserved phenylalanine or tryptophan. The gene calls are TRBV19 and TRBJ1-1; TRBD1 aligns across 7 bases. Trimming took 6 bases from V and 0 from J; bases not matched to a gene: 4. CDR3 length: 14 residues. CDR1 is LNHDA, CDR2 SQIVND, per germline (reference sequence). The CDR3 here is CASSAGTVNTEAFL. As DNA, the CDR3 is TGTGCCAGTAGCGCCGGGACAGTGAACACTGAAGCTTTCCTT.

The rearrangement uses TRBV6-1 and TRBJ1-2, with TRBD1 identical over 11 bases. CDR3 length equals 15 residues. V was pared by 3 bases and J by 7 bases, with 7 bases of the junction left unmatched. Germline-derived CDR1 and CDR2 are MNHNS and SASEGT. The CDR3 DNA sequence: TGTGCCAGCAGTGATGCCGGGACAGGGGGTGGTGGCTACACCTTC. Amino acid sequence: CASSDAGTGGGGYTF.

This clonotype was seen at least ten times. V is TRBV28 and J is TRBJ1-5; no clear D. The CDR3 runs 15 residues. CDR1 is MDHEN, CDR2 SYDVKM, per germline. V was shortened by 8 bases and J by 4 bases, with 18 bases between the two germline ends. This chain's CDR3 is CASARRRVLNQPQHF. The CDR3 DNA reads TGTGCCAGCGCCCGGCGTAGAGTATTGAATCAGCCCCAGCATTTT. Together with reference TRBV28 and TRBJ1-5, the CDR3 gives the full variable domain: DVKVTQSSRYLVKRTGEKVFLECVQDMDHENMFWYRQDPGLGLRLIYFSYDVKMKEKGDIPEGYSVSREKKERFSLILESASTNQTSMYLCASARRRVLNQPQHFGDGTRLSIL.

Many counts were recorded for this clonotype. The gene calls are TRBV4-1 and TRBJ1-2; TRBD1 matches at 8 bases. Germline trimming cut 3 bases from V and 4 bases from J; bases unmatched to any gene: 4. This CDR3 is built from 14 residues. Germline CDR1 and CDR2: MGHRA and YSYEKL. CDR3 DNA: TGCGCCAGCAGCCATCCTGGGACAGGCTATGGCTACACCTTC. Translated, it gives CASSHPGTGYGYTF.

This clonotype was counted at least ten times. The genes are TRBV20-1 and TRBJ2-7, with D unresolved. CDR1 is DFQATT, CDR2 SNEGSKA, per germline (reference sequence). The CDR3 is 16 residues long. Trimming removed 2 bases at V and 3 bases at J, with 20 bases between. CDR3 coding DNA: TGCAGTGCTAGACCCCGGTTCCAAGGAATTCTCTACGAGCAGTACTTC. This encodes CSARPRFQGILYEQYF.

This clonotype came up many times. V and J are TRBV20-1 and TRBJ1-2; D is unresolved. The germline V gene encodes CDR1 DFQATT and CDR2 SNEGSKA (reference sequence). CDR3 length: 15 residues. Trimming cost V 0 bases and J 0 bases, with 11 bases left between them. The CDR3 is CSARDPLWSNYGYTF. CDR3 sequence (DNA): TGCAGTGCTAGAGATCCCCTTTGGTCTAACTATGGCTACACCTTC.

As to this clonotype: A much larger clone differs by one base, so this may be a read error. The V gene is TRBV29-1, the J gene TRBJ2-7, with a weak D call TRBD2 (6 bases). The CDR3 has 12 residues. Trimming shortened V by 0 bases and J by 4 bases, and 7 bases separated the two germline ends. Looked up from germline, CDR1 is SQVTM and CDR2 is ANQGSEA. CDR3 in DNA: TGCAGCGTTGAAGATGGGGGGTACGAGCAGTACTTC. Encoded protein: CSVEDGGYEQYF.

This clonotype was recorded a few times. The chain recombines TRBV2 with TRBJ1-6, with a tentative D call TRBD1 (5 bases). The V and J ends lost 3 bases and 6 bases respectively, with 15 bases between them. CDR1 and CDR2 (germline): SNHLY, FYNNEI. This CDR3 contains 16 residues. The CDR3 sequence: CASSDRVRRVNSPLHF. CDR3 nucleotides: TGTGCCAGCAGTGACAGGGTCCGCCGAGTTAATTCACCCCTCCACTTT. Variable domain in full (rest from reference TRBV2 and TRBJ1-6): EPEVTQTPSHQVTQMGQEVILRCVPISNHLYFYWYRQILGQKVEFLVSFYNNEISEKSEIFDDQFSVERPDGSNFTLKIRSTKLEDSAMYFCASSDRVRRVNSPLHFGNGTRLTVT.

The genes are TRBV11-3 and TRBJ2-2; D is ambiguous. The germline V gene has CDR1 SGHNT and CDR2 YENEEA. The CDR3 runs to 14 residues. The V end was cut by 4 bases, the J end by 3 bases, with 9 bases between. The CDR3 loop is CASSSRPYTGELFF. Here the CDR3 DNA reads TGTGCCAGCAGCTCCCGACCCTACACCGGGGAGCTGTTTTTT.

V is TRBV6-2 or TRBV6-3 and J is TRBJ1-2; D ambiguous. CDR3 length: 14 amino acids. Per the germline V gene, CDR1 is MNHEY and CDR2 is SVGEGT. Trimming pared 6 bases from V and 1 base from J, leaving 12 bases between. CDR3 region: CASRPRPNNYGYTF. DNA for the CDR3: TGTGCCAGCAGGCCACGGCCGAATAACTATGGCTACACCTTC.

The sample holds many counts of this clonotype. This rearrangement joins TRBV6-1 to TRBJ1-2; weak D call: TRBD1 (5 bases). The CDR3 loop spans 14 amino acids. Germline CDR1 MNHNS, CDR2 SASEGT. V shed 5 bases and J shed 6 bases, with 16 bases lying between them. Written as DNA, the CDR3 is TGTGCCAGCAGTAGCCAGGGACCTTGGGATGGCTACACCTTC. As protein: CASSSQGPWDGYTF.

This chain joins TRBV28 and TRBJ2-7; TRBD1 matches 7 bases. The J segment lost 5 bases and the V segment lost 3 bases, leaving 7 bases of the junction unmatched. This CDR3 is 14 amino acids long. The germline V gene has CDR1 MDHEN and CDR2 SYDVKM. The CDR3 reads CASSLSWTGDEQYF. The CDR3 DNA follows: TGTGCCAGCAGTTTGAGCTGGACAGGAGACGAGCAGTACTTC.

This clonotype was detected many times. V gene TRBV28 combines with J gene TRBJ2-5; perhaps TRBD2 as D (5 bases). Trimming removed 4 bases from V and 5 bases from J, with 14 bases in between. The V gene's germline CDR1 is MDHEN and CDR2 SYDVKM. The CDR3 length is 14 residues. The CDR3 sequence is CASSYPGSGETQYF. The CDR3 region has the DNA TGTGCCAGCAGTTATCCGGGATCGGGGGAGACCCAGTACTTC. The full variable domain, with the rest looked up from reference TRBV28 and TRBJ2-5, is DVKVTQSSRYLVKRTGEKVFLECVQDMDHENMFWYRQDPGLGLRLIYFSYDVKMKEKGDIPEGYSVSREKKERFSLILESASTNQTSMYLCASSYPGSGETQYFGPGTRLLVL.

This clonotype was recorded many times. A read error is possible here, since a much larger clone lies one base away. V usage is TRBV6-4 and J usage is TRBJ2-7; no clear D gene. The CDR3 totals 13 residues. Trimming left V 5 bases short and J 2 bases short, with 10 bases between. CDR1 is MRHNA, CDR2 SNTAGT, per germline. The CDR3 DNA follows: TGTGCCAGCAGTTTGGTGGTCGCCTACGAGCAGTACTTC. Translated: CASSLVVAYEQYF.

This clonotype was counted at least ten times. The V gene is TRBV27, the J gene TRBJ2-7; D ambiguous. V was cut by 2 bases and J by 3 bases, with 11 bases left in between. The CDR3 has 14 amino acids. The germline CDR1 and CDR2 sequences are MNHEY and SMNVEV (reference sequence). The CDR3 is CASSLRLGFYEQYF. The CDR3 nucleotides are TGTGCCAGCAGTTTAAGGCTAGGCTTCTACGAGCAGTACTTC.

This clonotype was picked up a small number of times. Since a much larger clone is just one base distant, this may be a read error. The chain combines TRBV6-2 or TRBV6-3 with TRBJ1-2; 7 bases are a match to TRBD1. Looked up from germline, CDR1 is MNHEY and CDR2 is SVGEGT. Trimming took 0 bases from V and 4 from J; bases not matched to a gene: 5. The CDR3 is 15 residues long. This chain's CDR3 is CASSYSLAGGYGYTF. Written as DNA, the CDR3 is TGTGCCAGCAGTTACTCCCTTGCAGGGGGCTATGGCTACACCTTC.

For the CDR3, the DNA is TGCGCCAGCAGTGTAGGGGTAGCGGGGGGCTTCCAAGAGACCCAGTACTTC. Protein: CASSVGVAGGFQETQYF. The V call is TRBV10-2, the J call TRBJ2-5, with 10 bases lining up with TRBD2. The CDR3 is 17 residues long. The germline V gene has CDR1 WSHSY and CDR2 SAAADI. J gave up 1 base and V 4 bases, and 9 bases lay outside the gene matches.